Below are 10 T cell receptor beta chains sequenced from a single sample in a study of cytomegalovirus exposure and HLA in healthy donors. 13 Jbeta primers and 60 Vbeta primers were used for the PCR. The assay was immunoSEQ multiplex PCR, and TCRdb's table has in-frame clones only and misses some. The sample comprises 85,000 to 130,000 clones, 65% to 80% of which are singletons, and 2.5% to 3% rests with the top ten. Input material: PBMCs. The origin of the receptors is a male donor in good health and CMV-seropositive.

The chain carries TRBV19 and TRBJ1-5; 11 positions match TRBD1. The junction had 5 bases not matched to a gene; V was cut back by 1 base and J by 6 bases. The CDR3 runs 16 residues. Germline CDR1 LNHDA, CDR2 SQIVND (reference sequence). The CDR3 protein is CASSIAGTGGGQPQHF. CDR3 sequence (DNA): TGTGCCAGTAGTATAGCCGGGACAGGGGGGGGTCAGCCCCAGCATTTT.

The rearrangement joins TRBV4-3 to TRBJ2-3; the match to TRBD2 covers 10 bases. The CDR3 covers 15 residues. The V and J ends lost 4 bases and 6 bases, in that order; junction bases with no gene match: 7. Germline CDR1 LGHNA, CDR2 YSLEER. As DNA, the CDR3 is TGCGCCAGCAGCCCAACTAGCGGGGCCGCGGATACGCAGTATTTT. It yields the protein CASSPTSGAADTQYF.

The chain links TRBV18 to TRBJ2-1, with 7 positions matching TRBD1. V trimming: 6 bases; J trimming: 2 bases; junction bases outside the gene matches: 4. The CDR3 spans 14 residues. Germline CDR1 KGHSH, CDR2 LQKENI. The CDR3 spells CASSATGAYNEQFF. CDR3 nucleotides: TGTGCCAGCTCGGCCACAGGGGCCTACAATGAGCAGTTCTTC.

This chain uses TRBV4-1 with TRBJ2-1, with D possibly being TRBD2 (6 bases). Germline V gene data show CDR1 as MGHRA and CDR2 as YSYEKL. CDR3 length: 14 residues. Trimming cost V 3 bases and J 3 bases, with 9 bases left between them. The CDR3 sequence: CASSQATSYNEQFF. CDR3 nucleotide sequence: TGCGCCAGCAGCCAGGCGACTAGCTACAATGAGCAGTTCTTC.

The chain combines TRBV7-2 with TRBJ2-5; weak D call: TRBD2 (6 bases). V was trimmed by 6 bases and J by 1 base, leaving 9 bases between them. Germline V gives CDR1 SGHTA, CDR2 FQGNSA. This CDR3 spans 13 amino acids. The CDR3 bases are TGTGCCAGCAGACAAGCGGGCCAAGAGACCCAGTACTTC. Amino acid sequence: CASRQAGQETQYF.

The J gene is TRBJ1-3, the V gene TRBV6-6; the D is unclear. V lost 6 bases and J 4 bases, leaving 13 bases between the germline ends. Per the germline V gene, CDR1 is MNHNY and CDR2 is SVGAGI (reference sequence). This CDR3 has 14 amino acids. Written as DNA, the CDR3 is TGTGCCAGCAGAACCCCCGTCGAGGGAAACACCATATATTTT. Translated, it gives CASRTPVEGNTIYF.

The chain carries TRBV5-8 and TRBJ2-7, with TRBD1 identical over 8 bases. Germline V gene lookup returns CDR1 SGHTS and CDR2 YDEGEE. V shed 5 bases and J 0 bases; nucleotides not matched to a gene: 7. The CDR3 sequence is 15 residues long. The CDR3 sequence is CASRRGQEPSYEQYF. The CDR3 DNA is TGTGCCAGCAGACGGGGACAGGAGCCCTCCTACGAGCAGTACTTC. Variable domain in full (rest from reference TRBV5-8 and TRBJ2-7): EAGVTQSPTHLIKTRGQQATLRCSPISGHTSVYWYQQALGLGLQFLLWYDEGEERNRGNFPPRFSGRQFPNYSSELNVNALELEDSALYLCASRRGQEPSYEQYFGPGTRLTVT.

V usage is TRBV7-2 and J usage is TRBJ2-2, with D possibly matching TRBD2 (6 bases). V lost 6 bases and J 7 bases, leaving 18 bases between the germline ends. The CDR3 sequence is 15 residues long. Germline-derived CDR1 and CDR2 are SGHTA and FQGNSA. The CDR3 reads CASRRDRAKFGELFF. The CDR3, as DNA: TGTGCCAGCAGGCGGGATAGGGCGAAGTTCGGGGAGCTGTTTTTT.

The rearrangement uses TRBV2 and TRBJ2-7; D may be TRBD1 (6 bases). The CDR3 contains 12 residues. Germline V gene lookup returns CDR1 SNHLY and CDR2 FYNNEI. V was cut by 6 bases and J by 5 bases, with 11 bases left in between. DNA of the CDR3: TGTGCCAGCAGCGGCCAGGGGAACGAGCAGTACTTC. This sequence encodes CASSGQGNEQYF.

The chain is built from TRBV7-3 and TRBJ2-3; D is perhaps TRBD2 (7 bases). V lost 2 bases and J 11 bases, leaving 17 bases between the germline ends. Germline-derived CDR1 and CDR2 are SGHTA and FQGTGA. The CDR3 sequence is 14 residues long. CDR3 sequence reads: CASSLYVGGREQYF. In DNA, the CDR3 is TGTGCCAGCAGCTTATACGTGGGGGGGCGTGAGCAGTATTTT.